This T cell receptor (beta chain) was identified during a study of T cells in Graves' hyperthyroidism and ophthalmopathy. In its sample, this clonotype was seen many times. Its antigen is unidentified. Amplification of TCR beta CDR3 regions was performed using RNA transcripts as template. TCR CDR3 underwent first-round RT-PCR with the HTBI primer set. In TCRdb, the multiplex PCR reads were re-called with MiXCR into one record per CDR3 protein. The table has under 350,000 distinct CDR3 sequences, roughly 15% seen once. General observations from the study: Ophthalmopathy was predicted by the model a median of approximately 6.6 months ahead of onset.

Germline CDR1 MNHNS, CDR2 SASEGT. The V and J ends lost 5 bases and 5 bases, in that order; junction bases with no gene match: 9. This CDR3 comprises 15 residues. Stable Graves' hyperthyroidism denoted no ophthalmopathy progression over 18 months. This sequence originates from a middle-aged woman with Graves' hyperthyroidism. This chain joins TRBV6-1 and TRBJ2-1; TRBD1 agrees at 7 bases. The sequenced sample was blood. The DNA for the CDR3 is TGTGCCAGCAGTTGGGACAGTCGATGGAACAATGAGCAGTTCTTC. Protein sequence: CASSWDSRWNNEQFF.